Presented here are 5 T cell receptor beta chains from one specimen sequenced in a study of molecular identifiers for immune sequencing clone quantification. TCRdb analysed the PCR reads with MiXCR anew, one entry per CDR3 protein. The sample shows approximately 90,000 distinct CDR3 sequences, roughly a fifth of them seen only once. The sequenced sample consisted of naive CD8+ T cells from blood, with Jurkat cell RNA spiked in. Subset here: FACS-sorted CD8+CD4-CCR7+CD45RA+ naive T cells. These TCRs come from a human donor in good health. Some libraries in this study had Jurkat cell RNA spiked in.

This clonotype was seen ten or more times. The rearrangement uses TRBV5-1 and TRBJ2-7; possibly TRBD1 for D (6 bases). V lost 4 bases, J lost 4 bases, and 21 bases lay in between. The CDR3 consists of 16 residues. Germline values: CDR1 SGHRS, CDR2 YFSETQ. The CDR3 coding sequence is TGCGCCAGCAGCCCAATCCCGGGACAAGAGGCTTACGAGCAGTACTTC. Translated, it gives CASSPIPGQEAYEQYF.

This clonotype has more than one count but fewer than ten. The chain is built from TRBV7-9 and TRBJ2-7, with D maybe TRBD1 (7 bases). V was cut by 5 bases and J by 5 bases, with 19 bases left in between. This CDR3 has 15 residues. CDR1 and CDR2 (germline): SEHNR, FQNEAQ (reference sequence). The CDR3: CASSRRDRFPDEQYF. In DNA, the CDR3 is TGTGCCAGCAGCCGGCGGGACAGATTTCCCGACGAGCAGTACTTC.

CDR3: CASSRTSPGGLSNEQFF. In DNA, the CDR3 is TGTGCCAGCAGCAGGACTAGCCCTGGGGGCCTTTCCAATGAGCAGTTCTTC. The chain recombines TRBV7-9 with TRBJ2-1, with TRBD2 matching over 8 bases. The CDR3 has 17 residues. CDR1 and CDR2 (germline): SEHNR, FQNEAQ (reference sequence). Trimming took 5 bases from V and 6 from J; bases not matched to a gene: 15.

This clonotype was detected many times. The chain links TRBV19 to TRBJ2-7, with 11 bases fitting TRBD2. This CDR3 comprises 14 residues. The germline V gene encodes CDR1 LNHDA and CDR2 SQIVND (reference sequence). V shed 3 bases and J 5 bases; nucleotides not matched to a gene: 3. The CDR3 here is CASSMLAGGNEQYF. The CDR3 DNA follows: TGTGCCAGTAGTATGCTAGCGGGAGGTAACGAGCAGTACTTC. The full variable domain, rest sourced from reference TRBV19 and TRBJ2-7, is DGGITQSPKYLFRKEGQNVTLSCEQNLNHDAMYWYRQDPGQGLRLIYYSQIVNDFQKGDIAEGYSVSREKKESFPLTVTSAQKNPTAFYLCASSMLAGGNEQYFGPGTRLTVT.

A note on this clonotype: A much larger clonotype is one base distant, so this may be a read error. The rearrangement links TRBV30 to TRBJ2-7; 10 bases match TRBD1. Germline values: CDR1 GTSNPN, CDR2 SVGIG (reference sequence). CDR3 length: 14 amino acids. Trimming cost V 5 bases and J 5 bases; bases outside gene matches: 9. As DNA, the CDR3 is TGTGCCTGGGACCTTGGGACAGGGGTACACGAGCAGTACTTC. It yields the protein CAWDLGTGVHEQYF. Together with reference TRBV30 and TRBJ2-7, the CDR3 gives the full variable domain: SQTIHQWPATLVQPVGSPLSLECTVEGTSNPNLYWYRQAAGRGLQLLFYSVGIGQISSEVPQNLSASRPQDRQFILSSKKLLLSDSGFYLCAWDLGTGVHEQYFGPGTRLTVT.